Listed below are T cell receptor beta chains from one sample, sequenced in a study of blood T cell repertoires in COVID-19. Profiled with immunoSEQ multiplex PCR; TCRdb holds only in-frame clones, not every one. The table shows hundreds of thousands of clones, with approximately 90% occurring only once. Input material: peripheral blood. These receptors all stem from a woman aged 25 to 39 who had recovered from COVID-19. CDR3s include the opening cysteine and the closing phenylalanine or tryptophan. The D gene is left open where the match is weak. Size tells how often a clone was seen (once, few, many) or the class of an expanded clone, and some rows leave it out.

j_gene | d_gene | v_gene | abundance | CDR3nt | CDR3aa
TRBJ2-4 | NA | TRBV21-1 | NA | TGTGCCAGCAGCAAAGGTCCCGTTAAAAACATTCAGTACTTC | CASSKGPVKNIQYF
TRBJ1-3 | TRBD1 | TRBV5-1 | NA | TGCGCCAGCAGCAGATCGACAGGGACCTCTGGAAACACCATATATTTT | CASSRSTGTSGNTIYF
TRBJ2-7 | TRBD2 | TRBV5-6 | NA | TGTGCCAGCAGCCCGGCGGCTAGCGGGACCTACGAGCAGTACTTC | CASSPAASGTYEQYF
TRBJ2-7 | TRBD1 | TRBV7-2 | NA | TGTGCCAGCAGCATCGCCGGGACAGCCGACGAGCAGTACTTC | CASSIAGTADEQYF
TRBJ2-7 | TRBD1 | TRBV3-1/TRBV3-2 | NA | TGTGCCAGCAGCCAAGAACCCGGGACAGTTGGATCCTACGAGCAGTACTTC | CASSQEPGTVGSYEQYF
TRBJ2-7 | TRBD2 | TRBV29-1 | NA | TGCAGCGTTTACGGACTAGCGGGGTCCTCCTACGAGCAGTACTTC | CSVYGLAGSSYEQYF
TRBJ2-3 | TRBD2 | TRBV6-1 | few | TGTGCCAGCAGTGACCCCGGGGGGGCGACAGATACGCAGTATTTT | CASSDPGGATDTQYF
TRBJ2-1 | TRBD2 | TRBV7-3 | few | TGTGCCAGCAGCTTAGTGGCTAGCGGGGGTTACAATGAGCAGTTCTTC | CASSLVASGGYNEQFF
TRBJ1-1 | NA | TRBV7-2 | NA | TGTGCCAGCAGCTTAGTTATTCTCGTTAAGAACACTGAAGCTTTCTTT | CASSLVILVKNTEAFF
TRBJ1-1 | NA | TRBV12-3/TRBV12-4 | NA | TGTGCCAGCAGTTTATCAGGGGACACTGAAGCTTTCTTT | CASSLSGDTEAFF
TRBJ1-1 | NA | TRBV7-3 | NA | TGTGCCAGCAGCTTACCCGGGTTTACTGAAGCTTTCTTT | CASSLPGFTEAFF
TRBJ2-7 | NA | TRBV2 | NA | TGTGCCAGCTCCGACAGCCCCCGTTTTTCCTACGAGCAGTACTTC | CASSDSPRFSYEQYF
TRBJ1-4 | NA | TRBV5-1 | NA | TGCGCCAGCGGGGACACGACGAATGAAAAACTGTTTTTT | CASGDTTNEKLFF
TRBJ1-1 | TRBD1 | TRBV27 | NA | TGTGCCAGCAGTTTATTAGGGACAGGGGCCGGGAACACTGAAGCTTTCTTT | CASSLLGTGAGNTEAFF
TRBJ1-1 | TRBD1 | TRBV29-1 | NA | TGCAGCGTGCCTCGGGACAGGGGAACTGAAGCTTTCTTT | CSVPRDRGTEAFF
TRBJ1-3 | TRBD1 | TRBV7-8 | NA | TGTGCCAGCAGCTTAGGTGCACAGGGGGCTGGAAACACCATATATTTT | CASSLGAQGAGNTIYF
TRBJ2-7 | TRBD1 | TRBV18 | NA | TGTGCCAGCTCTCCGGGACAGGGGGCGAACGAGCAGTACTTC | CASSPGQGANEQYF
TRBJ2-2 | TRBD1 | TRBV9 | NA | TGTGCCAGCAGCGTAGGGACAGGCTCCAGTACCGGGGAGCTGTTTTTT | CASSVGTGSSTGELFF
TRBJ1-2 | NA | TRBV28 | few | TGTGCCAGCAGTAAAACAGGCCATATTAACTATGGCTACACCTTC | CASSKTGHINYGYTF
TRBJ2-7 | NA | TRBV5-1 | NA | TGCGCCAGCAGCCGAATGGGGCGCGATGCCGAGCAGTACTTC | CASSRMGRDAEQYF
TRBJ1-1 | NA | TRBV28 | NA | TGTGCCAGCAGTTTAACAAACACTGAAGCTTTCTTT | CASSLTNTEAFF
TRBJ1-3 | NA | TRBV29-1 | once | TGCAGCGTGCGGCCCTTCTCTGGAAACACCATATATTTT | CSVRPFSGNTIYF
TRBJ2-3 | TRBD1 | TRBV10-3 | NA | TGTGCCATCACGACAGGGGGCATAGCAGATACGCAGTATTTT | CAITTGGIADTQYF
TRBJ1-2 | TRBD1 | TRBV5-1 | NA | TGCGCCAGCAGCTTACAGGGGGCAGGGTCGTATGGCTACACCTTC | CASSLQGAGSYGYTF
TRBJ2-1 | NA | TRBV24-1 | NA | TGTGCCACCAGCGCCAGAGCGGTGCCCGACAATGAGCAGTTCTTC | CATSARAVPDNEQFF
TRBJ2-5 | TRBD2 | TRBV9 | few | TGTGCCAGCAGCGCCGGGTCGACTAGCGGGGATCTAGAGACCCAGTACTTC | CASSAGSTSGDLETQYF